This TCR beta chain is from a study of T cells expressing NK-cell markers. CDR3 length: 17 residues. Germline lookup yields CDR1 DFQATT and CDR2 SNEGSKA (reference sequence). TCRdb reprocessed the 5' RACE reads and keeps a single row for each CDR3 protein, giving no DNA. The sample totals about 550,000 distinct CDR3 sequences; its top ten clones hold approximately 3.6%. Findings and caveats of the study: The CD3+CD56-NKG2C+ fraction of a handful of donors was likewise dominated by these clonotypes.

Points on this clonotype: Its antigen is unknown.

The sequence came from a man between 18 and 35 years old in good health. The genes are TRBV20-1 and TRBJ2-2; TCRdb names TRBD2, which stays unverified in the absence of DNA. The sample comprised blood T cells: a sorted CD56 or NKG2C T cell subset, CD4+ or CD8+ T cells, or bulk PBMC T cells (not recorded which). The CDR3: CSATRGLAGWNTGELFF.